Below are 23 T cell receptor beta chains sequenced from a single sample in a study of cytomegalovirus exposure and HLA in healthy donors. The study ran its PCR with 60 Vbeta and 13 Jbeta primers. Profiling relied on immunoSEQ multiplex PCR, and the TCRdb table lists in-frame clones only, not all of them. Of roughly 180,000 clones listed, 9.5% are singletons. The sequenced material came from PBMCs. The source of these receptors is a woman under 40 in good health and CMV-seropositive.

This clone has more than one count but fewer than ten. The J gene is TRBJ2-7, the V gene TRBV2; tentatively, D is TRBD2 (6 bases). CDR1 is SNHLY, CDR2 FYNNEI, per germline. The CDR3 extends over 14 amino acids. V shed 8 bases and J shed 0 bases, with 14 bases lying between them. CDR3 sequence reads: CASQSGSPSYEQYF. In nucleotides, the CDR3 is TGTGCCAGCCAGTCCGGGAGCCCCTCCTACGAGCAGTACTTC.

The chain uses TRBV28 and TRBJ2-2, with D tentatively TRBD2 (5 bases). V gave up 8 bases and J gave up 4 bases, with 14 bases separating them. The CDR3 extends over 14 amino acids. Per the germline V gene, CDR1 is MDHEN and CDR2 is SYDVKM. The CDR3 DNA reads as TGTGCCAGCGCTGGAGGCAGCTTCACCGGGGAGCTGTTTTTT. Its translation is CASAGGSFTGELFF.

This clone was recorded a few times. Here the CDR3 reads CASSPRQGISYGYTF. The CDR3 region has the DNA TGTGCCAGCAGCCCTAGACAGGGCATTTCCTATGGCTACACCTTC. The V gene is TRBV11-2, the J gene TRBJ1-2; TRBD1 aligns across 7 bases. Germline CDR1 SGHAT, CDR2 FQNNGV. J was trimmed by 4 bases and V by 5 bases; bases with no gene match: 10. This CDR3 spans 15 amino acids. Full variable domain (remainder filled in from reference TRBV11-2 and TRBJ1-2): EAGVAQSPRYKIIEKRQSVAFWCNPISGHATLYWYQQILGQGPKLLIQFQNNGVVDDSQLPKDRFSAERLKGVDSTLKIQPAKLEDSAVYLCASSPRQGISYGYTFGSGTRLTVV.

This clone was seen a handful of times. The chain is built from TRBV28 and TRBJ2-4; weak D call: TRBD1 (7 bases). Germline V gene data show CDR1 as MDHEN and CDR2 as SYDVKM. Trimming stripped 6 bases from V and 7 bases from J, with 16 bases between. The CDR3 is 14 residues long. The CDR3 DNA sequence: TGTGCCAGCAGCCGACAGGGTGGAGGGAACATTCAGTACTTC. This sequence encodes CASSRQGGGNIQYF.

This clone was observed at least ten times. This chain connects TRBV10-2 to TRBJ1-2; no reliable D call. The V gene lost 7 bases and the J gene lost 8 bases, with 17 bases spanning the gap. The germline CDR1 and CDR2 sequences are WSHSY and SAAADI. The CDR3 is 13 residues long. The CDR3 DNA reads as TGCGCCAGCACCCCCGTAAGTGGAGGGGGCTACACCTTC. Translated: CASTPVSGGGYTF.

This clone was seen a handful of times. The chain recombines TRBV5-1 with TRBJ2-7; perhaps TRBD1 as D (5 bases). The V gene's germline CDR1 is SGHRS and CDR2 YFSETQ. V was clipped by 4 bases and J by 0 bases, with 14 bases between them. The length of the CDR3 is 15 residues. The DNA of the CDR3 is TGCGCCAGCAGCATATGGGGCTTCAACTCCTACGAGCAGTACTTC. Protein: CASSIWGFNSYEQYF.

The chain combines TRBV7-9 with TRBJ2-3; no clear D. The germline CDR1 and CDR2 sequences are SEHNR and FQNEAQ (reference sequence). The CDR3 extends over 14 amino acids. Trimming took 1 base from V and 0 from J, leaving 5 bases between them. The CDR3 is CASSLDRSTDTQYF. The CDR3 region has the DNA TGTGCCAGCAGCTTAGACAGAAGCACAGATACGCAGTATTTT.

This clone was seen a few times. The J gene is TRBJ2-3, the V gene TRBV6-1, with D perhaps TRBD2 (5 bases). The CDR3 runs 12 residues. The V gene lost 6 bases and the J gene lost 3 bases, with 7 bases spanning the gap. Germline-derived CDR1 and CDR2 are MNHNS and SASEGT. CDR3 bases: TGTGCCAGCAGGACTAATACAGATACGCAGTATTTT. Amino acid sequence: CASRTNTDTQYF.

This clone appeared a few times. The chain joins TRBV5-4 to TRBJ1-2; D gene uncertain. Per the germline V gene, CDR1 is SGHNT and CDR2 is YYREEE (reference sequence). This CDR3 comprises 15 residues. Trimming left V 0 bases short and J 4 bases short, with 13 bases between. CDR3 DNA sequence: TGTGCCAGCAGCTTGGGCCCGCGCCCCTCCTATGGCTACACCTTC. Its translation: CASSLGPRPSYGYTF.

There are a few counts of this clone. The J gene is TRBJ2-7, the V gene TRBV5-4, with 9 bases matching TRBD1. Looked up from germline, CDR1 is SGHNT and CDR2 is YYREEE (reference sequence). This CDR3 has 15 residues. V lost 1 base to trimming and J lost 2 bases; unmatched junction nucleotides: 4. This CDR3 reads CASSLRDRVAYEQYF. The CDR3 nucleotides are TGTGCCAGCAGCTTGAGGGACAGGGTAGCCTACGAGCAGTACTTC.

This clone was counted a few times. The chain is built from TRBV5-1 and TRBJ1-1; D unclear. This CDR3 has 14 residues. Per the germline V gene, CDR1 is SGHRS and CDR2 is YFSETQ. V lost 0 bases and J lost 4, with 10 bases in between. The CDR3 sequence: CASSLVLSGTEAFF. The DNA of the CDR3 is TGCGCCAGCAGCTTGGTGCTGAGTGGCACTGAAGCTTTCTTT.

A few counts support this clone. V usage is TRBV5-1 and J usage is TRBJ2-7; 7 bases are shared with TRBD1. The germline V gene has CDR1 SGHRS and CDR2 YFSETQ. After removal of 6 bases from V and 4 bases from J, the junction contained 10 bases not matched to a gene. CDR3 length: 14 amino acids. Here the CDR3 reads CASTQTGAAYEQYF. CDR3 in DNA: TGCGCCAGCACCCAAACAGGGGCGGCTTACGAGCAGTACTTC.

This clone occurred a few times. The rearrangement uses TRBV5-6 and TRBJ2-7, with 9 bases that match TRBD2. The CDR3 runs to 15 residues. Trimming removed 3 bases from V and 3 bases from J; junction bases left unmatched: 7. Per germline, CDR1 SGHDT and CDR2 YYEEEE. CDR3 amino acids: CASSSPTSGYYEQYF. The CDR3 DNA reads TGTGCCAGCAGCTCCCCGACTAGCGGATACTACGAGCAGTACTTC. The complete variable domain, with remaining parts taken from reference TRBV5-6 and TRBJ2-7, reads DAGVTQSPTHLIKTRGQQVTLRCSPKSGHDTVSWYQQALGQGPQFIFQYYEEEERQRGNFPDRFSGHQFPNYSSELNVNALLLGDSALYLCASSSPTSGYYEQYFGPGTRLTVT.

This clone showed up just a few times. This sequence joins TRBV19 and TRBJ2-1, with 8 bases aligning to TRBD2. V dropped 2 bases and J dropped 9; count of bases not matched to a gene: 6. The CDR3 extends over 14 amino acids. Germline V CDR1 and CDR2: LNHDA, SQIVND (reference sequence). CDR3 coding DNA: TGTGCCAGTAGTATAAAGCCGCTAGCGGGTGAGCAGTTCTTC. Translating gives CASSIKPLAGEQFF.

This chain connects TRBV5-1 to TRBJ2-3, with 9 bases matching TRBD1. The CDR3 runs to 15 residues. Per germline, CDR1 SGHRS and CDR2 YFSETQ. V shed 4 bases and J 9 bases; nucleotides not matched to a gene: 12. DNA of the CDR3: TGCGCCAGCAGCGGAAGTCCCGGGACAGGGAAAACGCAGTATTTT. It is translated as CASSGSPGTGKTQYF.

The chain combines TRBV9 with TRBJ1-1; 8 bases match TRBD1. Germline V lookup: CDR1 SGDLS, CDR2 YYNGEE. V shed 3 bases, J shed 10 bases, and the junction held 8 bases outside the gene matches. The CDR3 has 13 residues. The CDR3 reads CASSAAVGQGAFF. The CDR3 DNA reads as TGTGCCAGCAGCGCCGCAGTTGGACAGGGAGCTTTCTTT.

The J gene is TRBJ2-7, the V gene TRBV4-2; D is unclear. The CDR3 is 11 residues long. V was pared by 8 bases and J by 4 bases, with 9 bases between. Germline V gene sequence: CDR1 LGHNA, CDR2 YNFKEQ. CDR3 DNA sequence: TGTGCCAGCGGTCCTATTTACGAGCAGTACTTC. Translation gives CASGPIYEQYF.

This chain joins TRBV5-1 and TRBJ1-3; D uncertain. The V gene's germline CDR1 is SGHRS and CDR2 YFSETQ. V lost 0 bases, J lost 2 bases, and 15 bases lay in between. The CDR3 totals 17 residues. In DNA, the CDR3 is TGCGCCAGCAGCTTGGACCGGGAACAGCTCCCTGGAAACACCATATATTTT. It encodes CASSLDREQLPGNTIYF. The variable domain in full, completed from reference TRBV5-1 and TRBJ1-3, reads KAGVTQTPRYLIKTRGQQVTLSCSPISGHRSVSWYQQTPGQGLQFLFEYFSETQRNKGNFPGRFSGRQFSNSRSEMNVSTLELGDSALYLCASSLDREQLPGNTIYFGEGSWLTVV.

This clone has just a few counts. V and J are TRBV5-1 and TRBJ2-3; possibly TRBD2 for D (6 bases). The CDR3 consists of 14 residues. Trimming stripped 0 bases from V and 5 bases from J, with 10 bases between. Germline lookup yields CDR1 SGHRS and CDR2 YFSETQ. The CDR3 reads CASSLERAIDTQYF. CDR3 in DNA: TGCGCCAGCAGCTTGGAGCGGGCTATAGATACGCAGTATTTT.

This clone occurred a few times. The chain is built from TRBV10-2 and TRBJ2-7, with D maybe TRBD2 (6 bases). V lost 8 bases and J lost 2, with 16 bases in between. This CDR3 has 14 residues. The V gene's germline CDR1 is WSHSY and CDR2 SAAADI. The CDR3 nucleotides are TGCGCCAGCCGGACGGGACTTGAGACCTACGAGCAGTACTTC. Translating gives CASRTGLETYEQYF.

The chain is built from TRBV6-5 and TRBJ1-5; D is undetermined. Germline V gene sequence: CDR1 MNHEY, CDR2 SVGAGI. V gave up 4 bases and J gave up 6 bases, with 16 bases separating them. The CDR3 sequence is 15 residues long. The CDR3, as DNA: TGTGCCAGCAGTTCGCGGGGAGTGAGTCTTCAGCCCCAGCATTTT. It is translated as CASSSRGVSLQPQHF.

CDR3 residues: CASSIPPGRSGSDEQFF. CDR3 DNA sequence: TGTGCCAGTAGTATACCCCCAGGGCGGAGCGGGAGCGATGAGCAGTTCTTC. The chain has TRBV19 and TRBJ2-1; 8 nucleotides agree with TRBD2. The CDR3 covers 17 residues. J was trimmed by 8 bases and V by 2 bases; bases with no gene match: 14. The V gene's germline CDR1 is LNHDA and CDR2 SQIVND (reference sequence). Full variable domain (outside the CDR3, taken from reference TRBV19 and TRBJ2-1): DGGITQSPKYLFRKEGQNVTLSCEQNLNHDAMYWYRQDPGQGLRLIYYSQIVNDFQKGDIAEGYSVSREKKESFPLTVTSAQKNPTAFYLCASSIPPGRSGSDEQFFGPGTRLTVL.

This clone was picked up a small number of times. CDR3 sequence: CASSEAQGVGGYTF. The CDR3, as DNA: TGTGCCAGCAGTGAAGCGCAGGGTGTGGGTGGCTACACCTTC. The genes are TRBV2 and TRBJ1-2, with D perhaps TRBD1 (5 bases). V lost 0 bases and J 7 bases, leaving 12 bases between the germline ends. This CDR3 comprises 14 residues. From germline, CDR1 is SNHLY and CDR2 FYNNEI.